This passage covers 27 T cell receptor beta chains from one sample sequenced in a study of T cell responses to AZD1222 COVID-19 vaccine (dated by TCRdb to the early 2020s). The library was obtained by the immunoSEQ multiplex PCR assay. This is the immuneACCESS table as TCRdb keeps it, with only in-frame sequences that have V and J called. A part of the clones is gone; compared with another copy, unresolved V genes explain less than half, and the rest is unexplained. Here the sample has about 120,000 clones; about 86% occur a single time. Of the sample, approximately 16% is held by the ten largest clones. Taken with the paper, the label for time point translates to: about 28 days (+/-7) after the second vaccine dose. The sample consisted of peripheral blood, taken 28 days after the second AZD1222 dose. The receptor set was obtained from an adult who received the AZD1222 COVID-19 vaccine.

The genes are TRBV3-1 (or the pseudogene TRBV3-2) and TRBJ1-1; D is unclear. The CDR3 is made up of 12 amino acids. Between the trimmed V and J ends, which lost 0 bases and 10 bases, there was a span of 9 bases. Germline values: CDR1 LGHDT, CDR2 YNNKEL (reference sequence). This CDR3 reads CASSQDLHLAFF. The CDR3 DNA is TGTGCCAGCAGCCAAGATCTCCACCTAGCTTTCTTT.

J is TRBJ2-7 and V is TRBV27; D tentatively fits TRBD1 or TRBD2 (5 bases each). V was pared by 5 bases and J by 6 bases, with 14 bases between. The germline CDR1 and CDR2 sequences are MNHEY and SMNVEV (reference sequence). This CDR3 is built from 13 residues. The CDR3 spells CASSTGRTFEQYF. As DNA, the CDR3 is TGTGCCAGCAGTACGGGACGCACCTTCGAGCAGTACTTC.

This CDR3 is CASSHGTLRAEQYF. The CDR3 DNA sequence: TGTGCCAGCAGCCACGGGACCCTACGAGCCGAGCAGTACTTC. The chain links TRBV3-1 (or the pseudogene TRBV3-2) to TRBJ2-7; TRBD1 or TRBD2 may be the D gene (5 bases each). Germline values: CDR1 LGHDT, CDR2 YNNKEL (reference sequence). This CDR3 is 14 amino acids long. The V and J ends lost 3 bases and 6 bases respectively, with 15 bases between them.

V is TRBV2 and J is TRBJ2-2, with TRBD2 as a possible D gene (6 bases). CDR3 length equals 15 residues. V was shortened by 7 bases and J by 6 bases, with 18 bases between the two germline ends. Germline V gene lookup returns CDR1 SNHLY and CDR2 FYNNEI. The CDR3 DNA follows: TGTGCCAGCATTCTCACCTCCCCGGGGGCCGGGGAGCTGTTTTTT. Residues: CASILTSPGAGELFF.

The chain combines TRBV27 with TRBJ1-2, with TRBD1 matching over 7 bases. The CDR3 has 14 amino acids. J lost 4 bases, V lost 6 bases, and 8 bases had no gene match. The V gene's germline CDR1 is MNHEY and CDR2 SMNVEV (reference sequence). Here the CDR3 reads CASRRPGGSYGYTF. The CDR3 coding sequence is TGTGCCAGCAGAAGGCCAGGGGGTAGCTATGGCTACACCTTC.

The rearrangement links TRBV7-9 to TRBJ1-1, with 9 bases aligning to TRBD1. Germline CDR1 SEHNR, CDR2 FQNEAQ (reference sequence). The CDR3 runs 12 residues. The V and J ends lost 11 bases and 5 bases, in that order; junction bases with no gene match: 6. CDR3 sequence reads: CAAGQGWTEAFF. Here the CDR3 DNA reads TGTGCCGCGGGACAGGGTTGGACTGAAGCTTTCTTT.

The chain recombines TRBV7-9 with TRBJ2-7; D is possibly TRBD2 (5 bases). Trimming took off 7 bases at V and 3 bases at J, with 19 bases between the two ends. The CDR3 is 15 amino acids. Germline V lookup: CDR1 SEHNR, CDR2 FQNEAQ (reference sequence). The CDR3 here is CASTEGQRTSYEQYF. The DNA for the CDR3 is TGTGCCAGCACCGAGGGCCAGCGGACGAGCTACGAGCAGTACTTC.

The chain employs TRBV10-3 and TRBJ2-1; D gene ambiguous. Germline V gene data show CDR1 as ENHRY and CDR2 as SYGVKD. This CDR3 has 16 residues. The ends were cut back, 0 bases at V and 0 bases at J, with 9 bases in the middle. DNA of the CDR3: TGTGCCATCAGTGAGTCGGGTTCCAGCTCCTACAATGAGCAGTTCTTC. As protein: CAISESGSSSYNEQFF.

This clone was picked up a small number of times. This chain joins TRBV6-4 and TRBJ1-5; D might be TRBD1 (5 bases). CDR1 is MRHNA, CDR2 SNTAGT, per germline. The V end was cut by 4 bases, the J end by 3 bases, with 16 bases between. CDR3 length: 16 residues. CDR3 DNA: TGTGCCAGCAGTGTTAGCGCAGGGACCCTCAATCAGCCCCAGCATTTT. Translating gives CASSVSAGTLNQPQHF.

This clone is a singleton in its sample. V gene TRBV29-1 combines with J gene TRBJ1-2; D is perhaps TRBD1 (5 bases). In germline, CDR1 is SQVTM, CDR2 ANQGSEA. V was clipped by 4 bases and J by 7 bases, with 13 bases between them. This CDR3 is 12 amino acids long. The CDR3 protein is CSVVDIRGGYTF. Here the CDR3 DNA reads TGCAGCGTTGTGGATATTAGGGGTGGCTACACCTTC.

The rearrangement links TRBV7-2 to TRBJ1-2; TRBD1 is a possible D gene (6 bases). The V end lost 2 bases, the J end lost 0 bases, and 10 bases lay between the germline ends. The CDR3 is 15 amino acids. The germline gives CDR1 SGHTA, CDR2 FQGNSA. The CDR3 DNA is TGTGCCAGCAGCTTACAGGGGTCTTCTAACTATGGCTACACCTTC. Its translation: CASSLQGSSNYGYTF.

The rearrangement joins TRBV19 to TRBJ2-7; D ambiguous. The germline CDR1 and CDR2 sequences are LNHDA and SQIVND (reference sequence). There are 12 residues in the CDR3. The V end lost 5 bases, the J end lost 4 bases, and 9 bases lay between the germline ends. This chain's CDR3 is CASSSGDYEQYF. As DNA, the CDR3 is TGTGCCAGTAGTTCTGGGGATTACGAGCAGTACTTC.

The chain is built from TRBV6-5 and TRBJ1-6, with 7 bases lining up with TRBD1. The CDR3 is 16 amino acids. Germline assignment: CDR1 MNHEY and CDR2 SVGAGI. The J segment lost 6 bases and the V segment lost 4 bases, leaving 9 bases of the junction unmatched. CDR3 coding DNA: TGTGCCAGCAGTTGGGGTCACAGGGGTGGTAATTCACCCCTCCACTTT. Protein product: CASSWGHRGGNSPLHF.

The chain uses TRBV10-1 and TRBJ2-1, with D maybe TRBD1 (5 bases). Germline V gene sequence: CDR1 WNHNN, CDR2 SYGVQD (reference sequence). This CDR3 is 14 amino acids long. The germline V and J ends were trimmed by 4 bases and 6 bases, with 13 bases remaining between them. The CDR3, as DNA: TGCGCCAGCAGTGTCTCAGGGAAGGGCAATGAGCAGTTCTTC. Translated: CASSVSGKGNEQFF.

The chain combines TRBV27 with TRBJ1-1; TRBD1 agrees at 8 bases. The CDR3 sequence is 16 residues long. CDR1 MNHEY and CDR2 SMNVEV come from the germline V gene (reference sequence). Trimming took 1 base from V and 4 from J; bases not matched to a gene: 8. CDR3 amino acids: CASSLYQGAVGTEAFF. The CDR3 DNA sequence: TGTGCCAGCAGTTTATACCAGGGGGCTGTCGGCACTGAAGCTTTCTTT.

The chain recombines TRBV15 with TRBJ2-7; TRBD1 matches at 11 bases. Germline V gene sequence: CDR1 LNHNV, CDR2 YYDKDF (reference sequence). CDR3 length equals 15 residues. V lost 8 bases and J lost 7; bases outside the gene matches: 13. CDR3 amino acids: CATGPGQGAIEEQYF. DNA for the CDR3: TGTGCCACCGGACCTGGACAGGGGGCGATCGAGGAGCAGTACTTC.

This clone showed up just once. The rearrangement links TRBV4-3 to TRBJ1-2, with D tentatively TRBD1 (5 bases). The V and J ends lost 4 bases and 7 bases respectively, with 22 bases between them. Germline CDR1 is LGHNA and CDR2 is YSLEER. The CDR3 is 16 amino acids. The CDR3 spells CASSPFWGTSSPGYTF. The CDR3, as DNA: TGCGCCAGCAGCCCTTTTTGGGGCACTTCTAGTCCTGGCTACACCTTC.

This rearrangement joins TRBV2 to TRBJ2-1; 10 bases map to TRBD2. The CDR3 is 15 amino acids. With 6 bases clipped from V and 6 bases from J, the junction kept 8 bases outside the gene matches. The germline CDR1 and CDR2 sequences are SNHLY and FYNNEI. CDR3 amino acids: CASSESGGARNEQFF. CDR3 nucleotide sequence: TGTGCCAGCAGCGAAAGCGGGGGGGCCCGCAATGAGCAGTTCTTC.

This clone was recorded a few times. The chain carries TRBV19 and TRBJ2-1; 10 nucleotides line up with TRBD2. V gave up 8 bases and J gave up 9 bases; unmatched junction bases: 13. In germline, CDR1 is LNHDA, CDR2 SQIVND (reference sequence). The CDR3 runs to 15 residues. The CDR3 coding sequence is TGTGCCAGTGCCCTCTGGGCTAGCGGGGGTAGTGAGCAGTTCTTC. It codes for CASALWASGGSEQFF.

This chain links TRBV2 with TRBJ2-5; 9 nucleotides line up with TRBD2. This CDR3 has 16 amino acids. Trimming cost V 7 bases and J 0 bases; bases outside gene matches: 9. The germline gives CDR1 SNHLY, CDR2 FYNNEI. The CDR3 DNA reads TGTGCCAGCAAAACGTGGAGCGGGAGGTACCAAGAGACCCAGTACTTC. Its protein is CASKTWSGRYQETQYF.

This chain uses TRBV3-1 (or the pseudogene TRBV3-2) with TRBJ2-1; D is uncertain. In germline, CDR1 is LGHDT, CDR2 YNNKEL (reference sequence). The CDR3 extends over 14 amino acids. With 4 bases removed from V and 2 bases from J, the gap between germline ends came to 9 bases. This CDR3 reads CASSLSTAYNEQFF. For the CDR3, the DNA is TGTGCCAGCAGCCTATCGACTGCCTACAATGAGCAGTTCTTC.

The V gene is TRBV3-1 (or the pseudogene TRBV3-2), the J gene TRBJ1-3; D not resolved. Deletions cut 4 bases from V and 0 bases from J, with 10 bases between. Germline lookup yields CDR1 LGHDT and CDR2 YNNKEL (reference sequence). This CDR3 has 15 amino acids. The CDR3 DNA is TGTGCCAGCAGCCTCACGAGTGCCTCTGGAAACACCATATATTTT. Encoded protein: CASSLTSASGNTIYF.

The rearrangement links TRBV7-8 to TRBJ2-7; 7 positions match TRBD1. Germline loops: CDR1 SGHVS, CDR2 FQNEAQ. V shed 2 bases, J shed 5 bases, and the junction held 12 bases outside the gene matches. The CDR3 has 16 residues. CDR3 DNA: TGTGCCAGCAGCTTAACAGGGGCTGTAAGGTTCGACGAGCAGTACTTC. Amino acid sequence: CASSLTGAVRFDEQYF.

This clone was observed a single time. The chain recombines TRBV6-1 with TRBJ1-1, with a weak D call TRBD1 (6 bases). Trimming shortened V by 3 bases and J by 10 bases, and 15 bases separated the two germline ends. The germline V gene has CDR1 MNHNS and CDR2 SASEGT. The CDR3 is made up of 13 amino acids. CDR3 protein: CASSDREGGVAFF. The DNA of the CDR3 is TGTGCCAGCAGTGACCGGGAGGGGGGTGTAGCTTTCTTT.

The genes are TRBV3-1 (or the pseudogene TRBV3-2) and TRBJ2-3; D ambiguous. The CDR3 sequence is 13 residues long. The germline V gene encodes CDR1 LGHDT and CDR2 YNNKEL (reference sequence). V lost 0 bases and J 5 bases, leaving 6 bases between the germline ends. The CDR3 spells CASSQESVDTQYF. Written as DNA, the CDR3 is TGTGCCAGCAGCCAAGAAAGCGTAGATACGCAGTATTTT.

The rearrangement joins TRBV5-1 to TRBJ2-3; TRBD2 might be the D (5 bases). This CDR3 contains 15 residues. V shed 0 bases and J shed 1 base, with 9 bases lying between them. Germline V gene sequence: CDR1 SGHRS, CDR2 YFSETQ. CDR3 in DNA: TGCGCCAGCAGCTTGGCCAGCGGAGGCACAGATACGCAGTATTTT. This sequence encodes CASSLASGGTDTQYF.

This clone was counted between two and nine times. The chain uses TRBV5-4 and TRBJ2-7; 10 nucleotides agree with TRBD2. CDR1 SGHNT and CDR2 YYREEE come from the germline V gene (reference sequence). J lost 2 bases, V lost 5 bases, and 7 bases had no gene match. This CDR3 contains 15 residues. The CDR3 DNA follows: TGTGCCAGCAGGGTGGGCCTAGCGGGGGCCTACGAGCAGTACTTC. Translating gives CASRVGLAGAYEQYF.